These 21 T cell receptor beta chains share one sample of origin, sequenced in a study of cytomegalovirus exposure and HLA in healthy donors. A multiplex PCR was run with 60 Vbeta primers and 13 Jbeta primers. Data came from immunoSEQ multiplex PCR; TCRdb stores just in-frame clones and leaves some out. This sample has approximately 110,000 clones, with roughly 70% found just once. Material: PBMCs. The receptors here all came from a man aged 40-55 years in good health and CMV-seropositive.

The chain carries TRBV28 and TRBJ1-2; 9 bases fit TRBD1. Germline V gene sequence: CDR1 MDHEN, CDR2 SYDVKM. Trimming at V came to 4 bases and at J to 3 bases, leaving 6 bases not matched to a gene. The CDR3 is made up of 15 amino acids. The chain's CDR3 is CASSYPGQGDYGYTF. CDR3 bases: TGTGCCAGCAGTTACCCGGGACAGGGCGACTATGGCTACACCTTC.

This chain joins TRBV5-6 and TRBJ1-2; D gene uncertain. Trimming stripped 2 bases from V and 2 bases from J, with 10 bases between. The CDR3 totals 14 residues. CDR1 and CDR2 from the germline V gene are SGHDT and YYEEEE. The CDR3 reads CASSLQISNYGYTF. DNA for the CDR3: TGTGCCAGCAGCTTACAGATTTCAAACTATGGCTACACCTTC.

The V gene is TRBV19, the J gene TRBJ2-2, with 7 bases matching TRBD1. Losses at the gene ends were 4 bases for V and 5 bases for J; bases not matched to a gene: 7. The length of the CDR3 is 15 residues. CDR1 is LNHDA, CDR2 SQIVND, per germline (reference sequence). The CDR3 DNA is TGTGCCAGTAGTACAACAGGGGCCCCAACCGGGGAGCTGTTTTTT. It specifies CASSTTGAPTGELFF.

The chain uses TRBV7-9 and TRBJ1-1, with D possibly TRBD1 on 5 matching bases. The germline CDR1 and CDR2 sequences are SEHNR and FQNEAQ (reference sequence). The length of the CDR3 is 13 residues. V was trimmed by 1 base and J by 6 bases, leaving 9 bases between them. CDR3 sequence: CASSLGTGAEAFF. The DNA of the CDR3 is TGTGCCAGCAGCTTAGGAACAGGAGCTGAAGCTTTCTTT.

The CDR3 loop reads CASSYTGSGYTF. The CDR3 DNA is TGTGCCAGCAGTTATACGGGGTCTGGCTACACCTTC. The chain employs TRBV6-5 and TRBJ1-2; D not resolved. The CDR3 sequence is 12 residues long. V was pared by 3 bases and J by 7 bases, with 9 bases between. CDR1 is MNHEY and CDR2 is SVGAGI in the germline V gene.

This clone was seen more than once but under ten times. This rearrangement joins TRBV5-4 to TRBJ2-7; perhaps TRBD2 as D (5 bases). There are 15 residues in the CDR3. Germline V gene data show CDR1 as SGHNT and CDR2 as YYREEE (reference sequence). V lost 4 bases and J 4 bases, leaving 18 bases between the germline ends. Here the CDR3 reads CASSPAPGSVYEQYF. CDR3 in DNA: TGTGCCAGCAGCCCAGCCCCGGGATCCGTGTACGAGCAGTACTTC.

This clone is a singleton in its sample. The CDR3 bases are TGTGCCAGCAGCCCCGGGACTAGCGGGAGCATTCGTGGCGGGGAGCTGTTTTTT. Amino acids: CASSPGTSGSIRGGELFF. The gene calls are TRBV4-2 and TRBJ2-2; 14 nucleotides align to TRBD2. The CDR3 covers 18 residues. Germline trimming cut 4 bases from V and 7 bases from J; bases unmatched to any gene: 11. Looked up from germline, CDR1 is LGHNA and CDR2 is YNFKEQ.

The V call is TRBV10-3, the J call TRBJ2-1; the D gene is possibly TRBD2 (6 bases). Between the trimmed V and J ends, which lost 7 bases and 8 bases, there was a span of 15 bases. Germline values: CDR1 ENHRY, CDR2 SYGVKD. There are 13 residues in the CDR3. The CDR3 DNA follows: TGTGCCATCATGGGCGTACGGGACTATGAGCAGTTCTTC. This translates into CAIMGVRDYEQFF.

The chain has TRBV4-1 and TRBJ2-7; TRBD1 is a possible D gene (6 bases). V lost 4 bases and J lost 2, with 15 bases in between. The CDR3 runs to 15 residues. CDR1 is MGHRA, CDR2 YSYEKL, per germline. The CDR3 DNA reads TGCGCCAGCAGCCTAACCCAGGGGTCGGCCTACGAGCAGTACTTC. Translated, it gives CASSLTQGSAYEQYF.

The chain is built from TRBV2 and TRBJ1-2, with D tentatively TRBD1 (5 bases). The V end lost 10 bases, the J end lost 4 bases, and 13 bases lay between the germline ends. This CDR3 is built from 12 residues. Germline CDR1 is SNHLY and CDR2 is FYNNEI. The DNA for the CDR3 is TGTGCCACTCACAGGTTTAGCTATGGCTACACCTTC. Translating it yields CATHRFSYGYTF.

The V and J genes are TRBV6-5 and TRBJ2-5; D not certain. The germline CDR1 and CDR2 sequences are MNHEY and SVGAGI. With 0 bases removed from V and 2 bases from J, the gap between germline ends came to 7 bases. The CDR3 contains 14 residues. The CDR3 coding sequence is TGTGCCAGCAGTTACTCGATGCAGCAAGAGACCCAGTACTTC. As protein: CASSYSMQQETQYF.

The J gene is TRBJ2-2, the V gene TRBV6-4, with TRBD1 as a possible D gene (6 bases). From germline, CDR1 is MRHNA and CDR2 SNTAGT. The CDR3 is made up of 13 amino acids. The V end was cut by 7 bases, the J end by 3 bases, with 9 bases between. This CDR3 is CASKDRYTGELFF. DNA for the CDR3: TGTGCCAGCAAGGACAGATACACCGGGGAGCTGTTTTTT.

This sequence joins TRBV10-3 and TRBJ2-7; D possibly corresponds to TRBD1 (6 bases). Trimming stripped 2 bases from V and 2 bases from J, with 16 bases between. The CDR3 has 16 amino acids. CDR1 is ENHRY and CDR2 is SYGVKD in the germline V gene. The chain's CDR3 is CAISETKGVGTYEQYV. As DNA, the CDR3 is TGTGCCATCAGTGAGACTAAGGGGGTAGGGACCTACGAGCAGTACGTC.

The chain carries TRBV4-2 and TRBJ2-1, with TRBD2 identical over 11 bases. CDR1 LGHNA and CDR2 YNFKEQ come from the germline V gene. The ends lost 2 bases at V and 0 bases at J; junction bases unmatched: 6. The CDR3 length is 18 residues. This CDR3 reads CASSQTSGSLSSYNEQFF. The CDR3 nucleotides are TGTGCCAGCAGCCAAACTAGCGGGAGCTTATCCTCCTACAATGAGCAGTTCTTC.

The CDR3 DNA sequence: TGCGCCAGCAGTGGGCTAGCGGGCTCCTACGAGCAGTACGTC. Its protein product is CASSGLAGSYEQYV. This chain connects TRBV10-2 to TRBJ2-7; 8 bases fit TRBD2. The V gene's germline CDR1 is WSHSY and CDR2 SAAADI. J lost 0 bases, V lost 4 bases, and 2 bases had no gene match. This CDR3 is 14 amino acids long.

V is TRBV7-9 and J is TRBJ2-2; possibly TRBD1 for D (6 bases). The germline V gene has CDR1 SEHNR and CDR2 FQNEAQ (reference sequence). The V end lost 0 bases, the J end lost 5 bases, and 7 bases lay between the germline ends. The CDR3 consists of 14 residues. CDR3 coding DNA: TGTGCCAGCAGCTTAGCAGGGGGAACCGGGGAGCTGTTTTTT. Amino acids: CASSLAGGTGELFF.

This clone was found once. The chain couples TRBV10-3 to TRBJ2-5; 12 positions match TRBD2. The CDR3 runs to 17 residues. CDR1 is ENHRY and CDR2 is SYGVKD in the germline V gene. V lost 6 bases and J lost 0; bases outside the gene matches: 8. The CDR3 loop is CAIRKSLAGGYQETQYF. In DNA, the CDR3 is TGTGCCATCAGGAAATCTCTAGCGGGAGGGTACCAAGAGACCCAGTACTTC.

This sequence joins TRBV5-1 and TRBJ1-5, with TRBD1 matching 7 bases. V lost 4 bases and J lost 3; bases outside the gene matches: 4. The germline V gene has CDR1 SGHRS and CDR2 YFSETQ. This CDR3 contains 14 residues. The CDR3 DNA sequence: TGCGCCAGCAGCCCACAGGGGTCCAATCAGCCCCAGCATTTT. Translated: CASSPQGSNQPQHF.

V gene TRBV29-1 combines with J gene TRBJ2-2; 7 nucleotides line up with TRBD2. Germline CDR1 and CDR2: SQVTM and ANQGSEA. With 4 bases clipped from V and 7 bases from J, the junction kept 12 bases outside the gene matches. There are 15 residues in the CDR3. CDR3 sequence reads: CSVANPGREFGELFF. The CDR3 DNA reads TGCAGCGTTGCCAACCCTGGGCGGGAGTTCGGGGAGCTGTTTTTT.

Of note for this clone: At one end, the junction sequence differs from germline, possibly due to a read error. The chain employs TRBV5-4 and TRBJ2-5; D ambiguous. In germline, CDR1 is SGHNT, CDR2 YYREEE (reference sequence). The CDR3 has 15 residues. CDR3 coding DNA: TGTGCCAGCAGCTTGGCCCCCCCTACTCAAGAGTCCCAGTACTTC. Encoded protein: CASSLAPPTQESQYF.

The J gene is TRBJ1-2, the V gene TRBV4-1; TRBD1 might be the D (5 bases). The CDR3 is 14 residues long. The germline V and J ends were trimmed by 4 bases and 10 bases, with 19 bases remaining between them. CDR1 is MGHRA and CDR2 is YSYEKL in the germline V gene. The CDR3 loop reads CASSPGTSREVYTF. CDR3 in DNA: TGCGCCAGCAGCCCCGGCACCTCCAGGGAGGTCTACACCTTC.